The 30 T cell receptor beta chains below come from one sample, sequenced in a study of blood T cells in healthy people across ages. Alongside a J-beta primer mix, a sample-barcoded 5' primer served in a second PCR lasting about 7 to 12 cycles. TCRdb itself ran the 5' RACE reads through MiXCR, one entry per CDR3 protein. This table holds roughly 570,000 distinct CDR3 sequences, approximately 30% found once. Source material: blood. The source of these receptors is a woman aged 65 to 85 in good health.

This clonotype appeared a single time. This may arise from a read error, as a much more abundant clone is one base away. The CDR3 does not end in the conserved phenylalanine or tryptophan, so this is likely a read error. The chain is built from TRBV29-1 and TRBJ1-5, with D perhaps matching TRBD1 (5 bases). Germline loops: CDR1 SQVTM, CDR2 ANQGSEA. Trimming shortened V by 7 bases and J by 5 bases, and 12 bases separated the two germline ends. The CDR3 is 12 residues long. CDR3 sequence: CSGWDGDQPQHL. The CDR3 DNA follows: TGCAGCGGGTGGGACGGTGATCAGCCCCAGCATTTA.

V is TRBV7-6 and J is TRBJ1-1; D is possibly TRBD1 (6 bases). Trimming took off 5 bases at V and 1 base at J, with 14 bases between the two ends. Germline CDR1 is SGHVS and CDR2 is FNYEAQ. This CDR3 comprises 15 residues. In nucleotides, the CDR3 is TGTGCCAGCAGCCCACGGACAGAAACGAACACTGAAGCTTTCTTT. Its protein product is CASSPRTETNTEAFF.

This clonotype was detected a few times. An end of the junction does not agree with germline; a read error may underlie this. V is TRBV9 and J is TRBJ1-1, with a tentative D call TRBD1 (5 bases). This CDR3 has 13 residues. Per the germline V gene, CDR1 is SGDLS and CDR2 is YYNGEE. The CDR3 reads CASSVGVDTEAFF. The CDR3 DNA is TGTGCCAGCAGCGTAGGGGTGGACACTGAGGCTTTCTTT.

In this sample, this clonotype turned up a few times. The chain couples TRBV5-1 to TRBJ2-2; the match to TRBD2 covers 9 bases. The CDR3 covers 18 residues. V shed 3 bases and J 0 bases; nucleotides not matched to a gene: 9. Germline V CDR1 and CDR2: SGHRS, YFSETQ. CDR3 in DNA: TGCGCCAGCAGCTCCCGAGCGAGCGGGGGGCCGAACACCGGGGAGCTGTTTTTT. Residues: CASSSRASGGPNTGELFF.

With respect to this clonotype: Its ends do not fully match the called genes, so a read error is possible. The CDR3 DNA reads as TGTGCCAGCAGCTTAGTTCAGGAAATTTTGAACTTC. Its translation is CASSLVQEILNF. The chain links TRBV7-2 to TRBJ2-1, with no clear D. The CDR3 consists of 12 residues. Germline CDR1 reads SGHTA; CDR2 reads FQGNSA. The full variable domain, rest sourced from reference TRBV7-2 and TRBJ2-1, is GAGVSQSPSNKVTEKGKDVELRCDPISGHTALYWYRQSLGQGLEFLIYFQGNSAPDKSGLPSDRFSAERTGGSVSTLTIQRTQQEDSAVYLCASSLVQEILNFGPGTRLTVL.

In its sample, this clonotype was seen a few times. The rearrangement uses TRBV20-1 and TRBJ2-3; D ambiguous. The CDR3 consists of 11 residues. Germline V lookup: CDR1 DFQATT, CDR2 SNEGSKA (reference sequence). V was trimmed by 6 bases and J by 6 bases, leaving 10 bases between them. The CDR3 sequence is CSAAPRDTQYF. The CDR3 DNA reads TGCAGTGCCGCCCCACGGGATACGCAGTATTTT.

The chain employs TRBV4-3 and TRBJ2-6; D is uncertain. Deletions cut 1 base from V and 0 bases from J, with 16 bases between. The germline V gene encodes CDR1 LGHNA and CDR2 YSLEER. The CDR3 sequence is 19 residues long. The CDR3 region has the DNA TGCGCCAGCAGCCAAGTTAAGGGTAGTGGCTTCTCTGGGGCCAACGTCCTGACTTTC. Translation: CASSQVKGSGFSGANVLTF.

The rearrangement uses TRBV7-2 and TRBJ2-3, with TRBD2 matching 12 bases. Germline CDR1 reads SGHTA; CDR2 reads FQGNSA. The length of the CDR3 is 15 residues. Unmatched junction bases numbered 4, after V lost 1 base and J lost 8 bases. CDR3 bases: TGTGCCAGCAGCTTAGAGGGACTAGCGGGTGGTACGCAGTATTTT. This encodes CASSLEGLAGGTQYF.

This clonotype occurred a few times. Its ends do not fully match the called genes, so a read error is possible. The V gene is TRBV6-2 or TRBV6-3, the J gene TRBJ1-1; unclear D gene. The germline V gene encodes CDR1 MNHEY and CDR2 SVGEGT. The CDR3 totals 16 residues. The CDR3 nucleotides read TGTGCCGGCAGTTCACTTCCCCTCTATTCGAACACTGAAGCTTTCTTT. It yields the protein CAGSSLPLYSNTEAFF.

Only a few counts were recorded for this clonotype. The chain employs TRBV4-2 and TRBJ2-7; the match to TRBD1 covers 9 bases. Germline CDR1 and CDR2: LGHNA and YNFKEQ. With V trimmed by 3 bases and J by 2 bases, 8 bases remained unmatched. The CDR3 has 16 residues. The CDR3 spells CASSQPQDRGAYEQYF. Here the CDR3 DNA reads TGTGCCAGCAGCCAGCCCCAGGACAGGGGAGCCTACGAGCAGTACTTC.

This rearrangement joins TRBV7-3 to TRBJ2-3; 8 nucleotides agree with TRBD2. Germline CDR1 and CDR2: SGHTA and FQGTGA. Trimming at V came to 5 bases and at J to 0 bases, leaving 7 bases not matched to a gene. The CDR3 loop spans 16 amino acids. This chain's CDR3 is CASSARQRGSTDTQYF. DNA of the CDR3: TGTGCCAGCAGCGCCAGGCAGCGGGGGAGCACAGATACGCAGTATTTT. The variable domain in full, with the rest retrieved from reference TRBV7-3 and TRBJ2-3, is GAGVSQTPSNKVTEKGKYVELRCDPISGHTALYWYRQSLGQGPEFLIYFQGTGAADDSGLPNDRFFAVRPEGSVSTLKIQRTERGDSAVYLCASSARQRGSTDTQYFGPGTRLTVL.

V is TRBV7-2 and J is TRBJ1-2, with 7 positions matching TRBD1. The V segment lost 5 bases and the J segment 9 bases; nucleotides outside the gene matches: 12. The length of the CDR3 is 14 residues. Germline assignment: CDR1 SGHTA and CDR2 FQGNSA. Written as DNA, the CDR3 is TGTGCCAGCAGCCCACAGGGGCAGACCCATTGCTACACCTTC. Its translation is CASSPQGQTHCYTF.

Concerning this clonotype: At one boundary the junction diverges from the germline segment, which might be a read error. V and J are TRBV5-1 and TRBJ2-7; 11 bases agree with TRBD2. Germline assignment: CDR1 SGHRS and CDR2 YFSETQ. There are 17 residues in the CDR3. CDR3 nucleotides: TGCGCCGGCAGCGCCGGGACTAGCGGACTCAGCTCCTACGAGCAGTACTTC. Its translation: CAGSAGTSGLSSYEQYF. Based on the CDR3 plus reference TRBV5-1 and TRBJ2-7, the full variable domain is KAGVTQTPRYLIKTRGQQVTLSCSPISGHRSVSWYQQTPGQGLQFLFEYFSETQRNKGNFPGRFSGRQFSNSRSEMNVSTLELGDSALYLCAGSAGTSGLSSYEQYFGPGTRLTVT.

The chain joins TRBV18 to TRBJ1-1; D not resolved. The CDR3 length is 17 residues. Trimming removed 3 bases at V and 1 base at J, with 18 bases between. The germline V gene encodes CDR1 KGHSH and CDR2 LQKENI. As DNA, the CDR3 is TGTGCCAGCTCACCCTTCGTGACGCCGACTCAGAACACTGAAGCTTTCTTT. Translation gives CASSPFVTPTQNTEAFF.

The chain has TRBV20-1 and TRBJ2-1; 7 nucleotides line up with TRBD1. The V and J ends lost 5 bases and 13 bases, in that order; junction bases with no gene match: 11. The germline V gene encodes CDR1 DFQATT and CDR2 SNEGSKA (reference sequence). The CDR3 runs 12 residues. CDR3 amino acids: CSAQPGTDSQFF. DNA of the CDR3: TGCAGTGCTCAACCTGGGACAGACAGTCAGTTCTTC.

The chain uses TRBV7-2 and TRBJ1-2; a weak D match, TRBD1 (5 bases). This CDR3 region has 15 residues. Looked up from germline, CDR1 is SGHTA and CDR2 is FQGNSA. V lost 1 base and J 8 bases, leaving 17 bases between the germline ends. The CDR3: CASSLDSQGLRGYTF. The CDR3 region has the DNA TGTGCCAGCAGCTTAGATTCGCAGGGCCTTCGGGGCTACACCTTC.

The chain couples TRBV20-1 to TRBJ2-5; no definite D call. The assigned J gene may be wrong: the sequence end matches TRBJ2-1 better. The germline V gene encodes CDR1 DFQATT and CDR2 SNEGSKA (reference sequence). This CDR3 spans 11 amino acids. The CDR3 sequence is CSARPWNEQFF. The CDR3, as DNA: TGCAGTGCTAGACCTTGGAATGAGCAGTTCTTC.

This rearrangement joins TRBV20-1 to TRBJ2-4; weak D call: TRBD2 (5 bases). Between the trimmed V and J ends, which lost 2 bases and 1 base, there was a span of 9 bases. The germline V gene has CDR1 DFQATT and CDR2 SNEGSKA (reference sequence). This CDR3 comprises 14 residues. The CDR3, as DNA: TGCAGTGCTAGACCCCCGGGGGCCAAAAACATTCAGTACTTC. It is translated as CSARPPGAKNIQYF.

This clonotype was seen more than once but under ten times. This chain links TRBV7-2 with TRBJ1-1; TRBD1 might be the D (6 bases). V was pared by 5 bases and J by 4 bases, with 17 bases between. CDR1 and CDR2 (germline): SGHTA, FQGNSA. CDR3 length equals 15 residues. CDR3 protein: CASSPGVLRGTEAFF. The DNA for the CDR3 is TGTGCCAGCAGCCCCGGTGTTCTCAGGGGCACTGAAGCTTTCTTT.

The V call is TRBV10-3, the J call TRBJ1-2; no clear D gene. The length of the CDR3 is 15 residues. The V end was cut by 7 bases, the J end by 4 bases, with 19 bases between. Germline assignment: CDR1 ENHRY and CDR2 SYGVKD. The CDR3 protein is CAITRFDSRVYGYTF. DNA for the CDR3: TGTGCCATCACCCGATTTGATAGCCGGGTCTATGGCTACACCTTC.

The chain is built from TRBV5-1 and TRBJ2-1; TRBD2 aligns across 11 bases. CDR3 size: 18 residues. Germline trimming cut 1 base from V and 5 bases from J; bases unmatched to any gene: 11. Germline V gives CDR1 SGHRS, CDR2 YFSETQ. In nucleotides, the CDR3 is TGCGCCAGCAGCTTGTCTCGTAGCGGGGGGGCTAAGGACAATGAGCAGTTCTTC. Its translation is CASSLSRSGGAKDNEQFF.

J is TRBJ2-3 and V is TRBV30, with D possibly matching TRBD2 (5 bases). The CDR3 spans 17 residues. Trimming took off 1 base at V and 4 bases at J, with 21 bases between the two ends. Germline V gene lookup returns CDR1 GTSNPN and CDR2 SVGIG (reference sequence). Here the CDR3 DNA reads TGTGCCTGGAGTGCCTCATTACGGACCCGGGGATCAGATACGCAGTATTTT. This gives the protein CAWSASLRTRGSDTQYF. Combining the CDR3 with reference TRBV30 and TRBJ2-3 gives the whole variable domain SQTIHQWPATLVQPVGSPLSLECTVEGTSNPNLYWYRQAAGRGLQLLFYSVGIGQISSEVPQNLSASRPQDRQFILSSKKLLLSDSGFYLCAWSASLRTRGSDTQYFGPGTRLTVL.

The gene calls are TRBV11-3 and TRBJ2-2, with unresolved D. V was pared by 5 bases and J by 0 bases, with 7 bases between. CDR1 is SGHNT, CDR2 YENEEA, per germline. This CDR3 spans 14 amino acids. CDR3 DNA: TGTGCCAGCAGCCAATTTACGAACACCGGGGAGCTGTTTTTT. It specifies CASSQFTNTGELFF. The whole variable domain, remainder taken from reference TRBV11-3 and TRBJ2-2, is EAGVVQSPRYKIIEKKQPVAFWCNPISGHNTLYWYLQNLGQGPELLIRYENEEAVDDSQLPKDRFSAERLKGVDSTLKIQPAELGDSAVYLCASSQFTNTGELFFGEGSRLTVL.

In its sample, this clonotype was seen a few times. The chain is built from TRBV20-1 and TRBJ2-5; D not resolved. The DNA end is a closer match to TRBJ2-1, so the J assignment may be wrong. The V gene's germline CDR1 is DFQATT and CDR2 SNEGSKA (reference sequence). This CDR3 is built from 11 residues. The chain's CDR3 is CSASPNNEQFF. The CDR3 nucleotides read TGCAGTGCTAGTCCTAACAATGAGCAGTTCTTC.

This clonotype was observed a few times. The chain is built from TRBV5-5 and TRBJ1-4; tentative D call: TRBD1 (5 bases). Germline CDR1 and CDR2: SGHKS and YYEKEE (reference sequence). The CDR3 is made up of 14 amino acids. The ends were cut back, 4 bases at V and 4 bases at J, with 11 bases in the middle. CDR3 bases: TGTGCCAGCAGCGGCGGGACCAATAATGAAAAACTGTTTTTT. Protein product: CASSGGTNNEKLFF. The whole variable domain, filled in from reference TRBV5-5 and TRBJ1-4, reads DAGVTQSPTHLIKTRGQQVTLRCSPISGHKSVSWYQQVLGQGPQFIFQYYEKEERGRGNFPDRFSARQFPNYSSELNVNALLLGDSALYLCASSGGTNNEKLFFGSGTQLSVL.

The genes are TRBV7-9 and TRBJ2-5; D is perhaps TRBD2 (7 bases). The CDR3 totals 14 residues. Germline CDR1 reads SEHNR; CDR2 reads FQNEAQ (reference sequence). The V end lost 6 bases, the J end lost 5 bases, and 16 bases lay between the germline ends. CDR3 sequence reads: CASRPTGRGETQYF. Written as DNA, the CDR3 is TGTGCCAGCAGACCTACAGGGAGGGGTGAGACCCAGTACTTC.

This clonotype has a handful of counts. This chain joins TRBV20-1 and TRBJ1-4, with D maybe TRBD1 (5 bases). This CDR3 has 14 amino acids. CDR1 is DFQATT and CDR2 is SNEGSKA in the germline V gene (reference sequence). V gave up 6 bases and J gave up 4 bases, with 15 bases separating them. CDR3 region: CSARPDNFNEKLFF. CDR3 in DNA: TGCAGTGCCCGTCCGGACAACTTTAATGAAAAACTGTTTTTT.

V gene TRBV27 combines with J gene TRBJ2-1; D not certain. CDR1 and CDR2 from the germline V gene are MNHEY and SMNVEV (reference sequence). V lost 6 bases, J lost 0 bases, and 15 bases lay in between. This CDR3 is 16 amino acids long. The CDR3 is CASSPARTGSYNEQFF. CDR3 DNA: TGTGCCAGCAGCCCCGCTCGGACGGGCTCCTACAATGAGCAGTTCTTC.

J is TRBJ2-6 and V is TRBV7-3; 7 positions match TRBD1. Germline V lookup: CDR1 SGHTA, CDR2 FQGTGA. CDR3 length equals 16 residues. J gave up 5 bases and V 5 bases, and 9 bases lay outside the gene matches. CDR3 nucleotides: TGTGCCAGCAGCAGACTGGGACAGCCTCGGGCCAACGTCCTGACTTTC. It specifies CASSRLGQPRANVLTF.

The chain recombines TRBV11-1 with TRBJ1-4; TRBD1 matches 8 bases. Germline CDR1 and CDR2: SGHAT and FQDESV (reference sequence). The CDR3 totals 14 residues. The trim removed 5 bases at V and 8 bases at J, leaving 7 bases unmatched. Here the CDR3 DNA reads TGTGCCAGCAGCCATCGACAGGGGAGGGAAAAACTGTTTTTT. This encodes CASSHRQGREKLFF.